These T cell receptor beta chains were read from a single sample in a study of blood T cell repertoires in COVID-19. Assay: immunoSEQ multiplex PCR; the TCRdb copy retains only in-frame clones and omits some. The sample yields 150,000 to 250,000 clones, about 85% seen once. Sequencing input: peripheral blood. Source of these receptors: a woman aged 40 to 49 with COVID-19, enrolled during active disease. The CDR3 runs from the conserved cysteine through the conserved F or W. Each record gives: clone size, D gene, J gene, V gene, CDR3 protein, CDR3 DNA. D genes are given only for firm matches. Expanded clones get a size class; other rows say once, few or many, or leave the size out.

clone size: -; D gene: TRBD1; J gene: TRBJ2-5; V gene: TRBV7-2; CDR3 protein: CASSPRAPGGLGGWETQYF; CDR3 DNA: TGTGCCAGCAGCCCCAGGGCACCAGGGGGCTTGGGCGGCTGGGAGACCCAGTACTTC
clone size: few; D gene: TRBD1; J gene: TRBJ2-1; V gene: TRBV5-1; CDR3 protein: CASSKGQGAGSYNEQFF; CDR3 DNA: TGCGCCAGCAGCAAGGGACAGGGGGCGGGCTCCTACAATGAGCAGTTCTTC
clone size: -; D gene: -; J gene: TRBJ2-7; V gene: TRBV21-1; CDR3 protein: CASSKAPTSGSRQRQYF; CDR3 DNA: TGTGCCAGCAGCAAAGCCCCGACTAGCGGGAGTCGACAGCGGCAGTACTTC
clone size: -; D gene: -; J gene: TRBJ1-1; V gene: TRBV7-3; CDR3 protein: CASSFFPGGTEAFF; CDR3 DNA: TGTGCCAGCAGCTTTTTCCCGGGAGGCACTGAAGCTTTCTTT
clone size: -; D gene: -; J gene: TRBJ2-3; V gene: TRBV6-1; CDR3 protein: CASSDPQGGTDTQYF; CDR3 DNA: TGTGCCAGCAGTGACCCACAGGGGGGGACAGATACGCAGTATTTT
clone size: -; D gene: -; J gene: TRBJ1-2; V gene: TRBV4-2; CDR3 protein: CASSQDSPLGRGNYGYTF; CDR3 DNA: TGTGCCAGCAGCCAAGATTCCCCGTTGGGCAGGGGCAACTATGGCTACACCTTC
clone size: -; D gene: -; J gene: TRBJ2-1; V gene: TRBV5-1; CDR3 protein: CASSLAIGGISYNEQFF; CDR3 DNA: TGCGCCAGCAGCTTGGCCATTGGGGGGATCTCCTACAATGAGCAGTTCTTC
clone size: -; D gene: TRBD1; J gene: TRBJ2-7; V gene: TRBV28; CDR3 protein: CASSSPTGRLYEQYF; CDR3 DNA: TGTGCCAGCAGTAGTCCGACAGGGCGGTTGTACGAGCAGTACTTC
clone size: -; D gene: -; J gene: TRBJ1-4; V gene: TRBV30; CDR3 protein: CAWSPQGYEKLFF; CDR3 DNA: TGTGCCTGGAGTCCGCAGGGTTATGAAAAACTGTTTTTT
clone size: -; D gene: TRBD1; J gene: TRBJ1-6; V gene: TRBV6-5; CDR3 protein: CASSRRTGYSPLHF; CDR3 DNA: TGTGCCAGCAGCCGCAGGACAGGGTACTCACCCCTCCACTTT
clone size: -; D gene: TRBD1; J gene: TRBJ1-5; V gene: TRBV27; CDR3 protein: CASSLTGGYGNQPQHF; CDR3 DNA: TGTGCCAGCAGTTTGACAGGGGGCTACGGCAATCAGCCCCAGCATTTT
clone size: -; D gene: TRBD1; J gene: TRBJ2-7; V gene: TRBV18; CDR3 protein: CASSPRAGTGWASYEQYF; CDR3 DNA: TGTGCCAGCTCACCACGAGCCGGGACAGGGTGGGCCTCCTACGAGCAGTACTTC
clone size: -; D gene: TRBD1; J gene: TRBJ2-3; V gene: TRBV5-1; CDR3 protein: CASSLGQGGTDTQYF; CDR3 DNA: TGCGCCAGCAGCTTGGGACAGGGGGGCACAGATACGCAGTATTTT
clone size: -; D gene: -; J gene: TRBJ2-7; V gene: TRBV19; CDR3 protein: CASSNLGRWGSEQYF; CDR3 DNA: TGTGCCAGTAGTAATCTCGGCAGGTGGGGCTCCGAGCAGTACTTC
clone size: -; D gene: -; J gene: TRBJ1-2; V gene: TRBV3-1/TRBV3-2; CDR3 protein: CASSQGGLRRWNYGYTF; CDR3 DNA: TGTGCCAGCAGCCAAGGAGGGCTGAGAAGGTGGAACTATGGCTACACCTTC
clone size: -; D gene: -; J gene: TRBJ1-2; V gene: TRBV10-2; CDR3 protein: CASSDRRPDYGYTF; CDR3 DNA: TGCGCCAGCAGTGACAGGCGCCCTGACTATGGCTACACCTTC
clone size: -; D gene: TRBD1; J gene: TRBJ2-7; V gene: TRBV29-1; CDR3 protein: CSTRTGLYEQYF; CDR3 DNA: TGCAGCACTAGGACAGGACTGTACGAGCAGTACTTC
clone size: -; D gene: -; J gene: TRBJ1-4; V gene: TRBV6-5; CDR3 protein: CASSYMGARGEKLFF; CDR3 DNA: TGTGCCAGCAGTTACATGGGGGCGAGAGGTGAAAAACTGTTTTTT
clone size: once; D gene: TRBD1; J gene: TRBJ1-2; V gene: TRBV7-9; CDR3 protein: CASSLAGTGPYGYTF; CDR3 DNA: TGTGCCAGCAGCTTAGCGGGGACAGGGCCCTATGGCTACACCTTC
clone size: -; D gene: -; J gene: TRBJ1-1; V gene: TRBV4-1; CDR3 protein: CASSHPGFWGGDTEAFF; CDR3 DNA: TGCGCCAGCAGCCATCCGGGGTTTTGGGGAGGGGACACTGAAGCTTTCTTT
clone size: -; D gene: TRBD2; J gene: TRBJ2-1; V gene: TRBV14; CDR3 protein: CASSPLGTSGVNEQFF; CDR3 DNA: TGTGCCAGCAGCCCCCTCGGGACTAGCGGGGTTAATGAGCAGTTCTTC
clone size: many; D gene: TRBD2; J gene: TRBJ2-7; V gene: TRBV2; CDR3 protein: CASTVGLAGEQYF; CDR3 DNA: TGTGCCAGCACCGTGGGACTAGCGGGGGAGCAGTACTTC
clone size: -; D gene: TRBD2; J gene: TRBJ2-1; V gene: TRBV4-2; CDR3 protein: CASSPSGNSYNEQFF; CDR3 DNA: TGTGCCAGCAGCCCTAGCGGAAACTCCTACAATGAGCAGTTCTTC
clone size: once; D gene: -; J gene: TRBJ2-5; V gene: TRBV2; CDR3 protein: CASSEMGAGETQYF; CDR3 DNA: TGTGCCAGCAGTGAAATGGGGGCAGGGGAGACCCAGTACTTC
clone size: -; D gene: TRBD1; J gene: TRBJ1-4; V gene: TRBV7-8; CDR3 protein: CASSLGTGEEKLFF; CDR3 DNA: TGTGCCAGCAGCCTCGGGACAGGGGAGGAAAAACTGTTTTTT
clone size: -; D gene: -; J gene: TRBJ2-4; V gene: TRBV29-1; CDR3 protein: CSVARGGNIQYF; CDR3 DNA: TGCAGCGTCGCCAGGGGAGGGAACATTCAGTACTTC
clone size: -; D gene: -; J gene: TRBJ2-1; V gene: TRBV30; CDR3 protein: CAGLRQPNNEQFF; CDR3 DNA: TGTGCCGGACTGCGGCAGCCTAACAATGAGCAGTTCTTC
clone size: -; D gene: -; J gene: TRBJ2-7; V gene: TRBV7-8; CDR3 protein: CASSLGQTPYEQYF; CDR3 DNA: TGTGCCAGCAGCTTAGGACAGACCCCCTACGAGCAGTACTTC
clone size: -; D gene: -; J gene: TRBJ1-2; V gene: TRBV5-6; CDR3 protein: CASSSGGAGGYGYTF; CDR3 DNA: TGTGCCAGCAGCTCGGGCGGTGCCGGGGGCTATGGCTACACCTTC
clone size: few; D gene: -; J gene: TRBJ1-5; V gene: TRBV12-3/TRBV12-4; CDR3 protein: CASSPGPNQPQHF; CDR3 DNA: TGTGCCAGCAGCCCTGGGCCAAATCAGCCCCAGCATTTT
clone size: few; D gene: TRBD1; J gene: TRBJ2-5; V gene: TRBV6-2/TRBV6-3; CDR3 protein: CASSPRTGGNQETQYF; CDR3 DNA: TGTGCCAGCAGCCCTAGGACAGGGGGGAACCAAGAGACCCAGTACTTC
clone size: once; D gene: TRBD2; J gene: TRBJ2-5; V gene: TRBV11-2; CDR3 protein: CASSFGTGGQETQYF; CDR3 DNA: TGTGCCAGCAGCTTTGGGACGGGAGGGCAAGAGACCCAGTACTTC
clone size: -; D gene: TRBD1; J gene: TRBJ1-4; V gene: TRBV5-8; CDR3 protein: CASSIGTGEVVEKLFF; CDR3 DNA: TGTGCCAGCAGCATCGGGACAGGGGAGGTAGTCGAAAAACTGTTTTTT
clone size: -; D gene: -; J gene: TRBJ2-5; V gene: TRBV12-5; CDR3 protein: CASLSGIEETQYF; CDR3 DNA: TGTGCTAGTCTATCAGGAATCGAAGAGACCCAGTACTTC
clone size: -; D gene: TRBD2; J gene: TRBJ2-5; V gene: TRBV10-3; CDR3 protein: CAISDLAGPLQETQYF; CDR3 DNA: TGTGCCATCAGTGACCTAGCGGGGCCTCTACAAGAGACCCAGTACTTC
clone size: -; D gene: -; J gene: TRBJ1-2; V gene: TRBV16; CDR3 protein: CASSQSEGYGYTF; CDR3 DNA: TGTGCCAGCAGCCAATCGGAGGGTTATGGCTACACCTTC
clone size: -; D gene: -; J gene: TRBJ1-1; V gene: TRBV5-1; CDR3 protein: CASSFDTITEAFF; CDR3 DNA: TGCGCCAGCAGCTTTGACACCATCACTGAAGCTTTCTTT
clone size: few; D gene: -; J gene: TRBJ2-7; V gene: TRBV21-1; CDR3 protein: CASIRRDRGSYEQYF; CDR3 DNA: TGTGCCAGCATCCGCCGGGACAGGGGCTCCTACGAGCAGTACTTC
clone size: -; D gene: TRBD2; J gene: TRBJ2-1; V gene: TRBV7-9; CDR3 protein: CASSRGTSSSNEQFF; CDR3 DNA: TGTGCCAGCAGCCGCGGGACTAGCTCCTCCAATGAGCAGTTCTTC
clone size: -; D gene: -; J gene: TRBJ1-5; V gene: TRBV30; CDR3 protein: CAWKGQGMFGDQPQHF; CDR3 DNA: TGTGCCTGGAAGGGCCAGGGAATGTTTGGGGATCAGCCCCAGCATTTT
clone size: -; D gene: -; J gene: TRBJ1-4; V gene: TRBV11-2; CDR3 protein: CASSSQGGGEKLFF; CDR3 DNA: TGTGCCAGCAGCTCACAGGGAGGGGGTGAAAAACTGTTTTTT
clone size: many; D gene: TRBD1; J gene: TRBJ1-1; V gene: TRBV5-6; CDR3 protein: CASSPLGRQGRTEAFF; CDR3 DNA: TGTGCCAGCAGCCCCCTGGGCCGACAGGGGCGGACTGAAGCTTTCTTT
clone size: -; D gene: TRBD2; J gene: TRBJ2-1; V gene: TRBV7-2; CDR3 protein: CASSLALWGSGSKQFF; CDR3 DNA: TGTGCCAGCAGCTTAGCGCTTTGGGGTAGCGGGAGTAAGCAGTTCTTC
clone size: -; D gene: TRBD1; J gene: TRBJ1-1; V gene: TRBV29-1; CDR3 protein: CSVGQASNTEAFF; CDR3 DNA: TGCAGCGTGGGACAGGCTTCTAACACTGAAGCTTTCTTT
clone size: -; D gene: TRBD1; J gene: TRBJ1-2; V gene: TRBV3-1/TRBV3-2; CDR3 protein: CASSQGDSSGYTF; CDR3 DNA: TGTGCCAGCAGCCAGGGGGACAGCAGTGGCTACACCTTC
clone size: -; D gene: TRBD1; J gene: TRBJ1-5; V gene: TRBV7-6; CDR3 protein: CASSQGQGASNQPQHF; CDR3 DNA: TGTGCCAGCAGCCAGGGACAGGGGGCAAGCAATCAGCCCCAGCATTTT
clone size: many; D gene: TRBD1; J gene: TRBJ2-7; V gene: TRBV11-2; CDR3 protein: CASSSPFRTGFSEQYF; CDR3 DNA: TGTGCCAGCAGCTCTCCCTTTCGGACAGGGTTTAGCGAGCAGTACTTC
clone size: -; D gene: -; J gene: TRBJ1-1; V gene: TRBV11-1; CDR3 protein: CASSWKGAPAEAFF; CDR3 DNA: TGTGCCAGCAGCTGGAAAGGGGCTCCGGCTGAAGCTTTCTTT
clone size: -; D gene: -; J gene: TRBJ1-3; V gene: TRBV5-1; CDR3 protein: CASSLGGDGNTIYF; CDR3 DNA: TGCGCCAGCAGCTTGGGGGGCGACGGAAACACCATATATTTT
clone size: -; D gene: -; J gene: TRBJ1-4; V gene: TRBV4-3; CDR3 protein: CASSREGQGYEKLFF; CDR3 DNA: TGCGCCAGCAGCCGAGAGGGGCAGGGTTATGAAAAACTGTTTTTT
clone size: -; D gene: -; J gene: TRBJ1-2; V gene: TRBV5-1; CDR3 protein: CASSLGDRRGYGYTF; CDR3 DNA: TGCGCCAGCAGCTTGGGGGACCGGAGGGGCTATGGCTACACCTTC
clone size: -; D gene: TRBD1; J gene: TRBJ1-5; V gene: TRBV19; CDR3 protein: CASSPTGFSNQPQHF; CDR3 DNA: TGTGCCAGTAGTCCGACAGGGTTTAGCAATCAGCCCCAGCATTTT
clone size: many; D gene: TRBD1; J gene: TRBJ1-2; V gene: TRBV19; CDR3 protein: CASGGQGNYGYTF; CDR3 DNA: TGTGCCAGTGGGGGACAGGGGAACTATGGCTACACCTTC
clone size: -; D gene: -; J gene: TRBJ2-3; V gene: TRBV5-4; CDR3 protein: CASSLIPRAADTQYF; CDR3 DNA: TGTGCCAGCAGCTTAATACCCCGAGCGGCAGATACGCAGTATTTT
clone size: -; D gene: TRBD2; J gene: TRBJ2-3; V gene: TRBV11-1; CDR3 protein: CASSFRLSGSTDTQYF; CDR3 DNA: TGTGCCAGCAGCTTCCGCCTCAGCGGGAGTACAGATACGCAGTATTTT
clone size: -; D gene: -; J gene: TRBJ2-3; V gene: TRBV12-3/TRBV12-4; CDR3 protein: CASSSGTDTQYF; CDR3 DNA: TGTGCCAGCAGTTCCGGGACAGATACGCAGTATTTT
clone size: -; D gene: -; J gene: TRBJ1-5; V gene: TRBV7-6; CDR3 protein: CASSPLGQFNQPQHF; CDR3 DNA: TGTGCCAGCAGCCCACTTGGACAATTTAATCAGCCCCAGCATTTT
clone size: -; D gene: TRBD1; J gene: TRBJ1-2; V gene: TRBV4-1; CDR3 protein: CASSRGQGDPVYGYTF; CDR3 DNA: TGCGCCAGCAGCCGCGGACAGGGTGACCCGGTTTATGGCTACACCTTC
clone size: -; D gene: TRBD1; J gene: TRBJ1-2; V gene: TRBV6-5; CDR3 protein: CASSYPDRAEGYTF; CDR3 DNA: TGTGCCAGCAGTTACCCAGACAGGGCTGAAGGCTACACCTTC